This T cell receptor beta chain originates from a study of T-cell memory formation after mild COVID-19. General observations from the study: Within pre-infection memory, some responding clones were found, suggesting cross-reactive memory joined.

In this sample, this clonotype turned up a few times. Its antigen is not known. Germline CDR1 is SGHDT and CDR2 is YYEEEE. After removal of 2 bases from V and 1 base from J, the junction contained 1 base not matched to a gene. The CDR3 extends over 14 amino acids. TCRdb processed the 5' RACE reads anew with MiXCR; each CDR3 protein has one entry. Of tens of thousands of distinct CDR3 sequences detected, roughly 23% appear once; the ten largest clones hold 35% to 50%. The clonotype originates from a man aged 18-30 years who had mild COVID-19 (a few samples of this study predate the infection). Cell type and time point are not known. The chain uses TRBV5-6 and TRBJ1-1, with 8 bases fitting TRBD1. Source material: PBMCs or a T cell subset sorted from them (not recorded which). This chain's CDR3 is CASSFRGRNTEAFF. The CDR3, as DNA: TGTGCCAGCAGCTTCAGGGGGCGGAACACTGAAGCTTTCTTT.